One sample yielded the 6 T cell receptor beta chains listed below, sequenced in a study of blood T cells in healthy people across ages. Then a second PCR, running about 6 to 12 cycles, was carried out with a sample-barcoded 5' primer and a J-beta primer mix. TCRdb fed the 5' RACE reads into MiXCR, producing one record per CDR3 protein. This sample has roughly 1,000,000 distinct CDR3 sequences, with roughly 24% found just once. The sample also formed part of further work on T cells of mothers and their children.

Sequenced material: blood. These receptor sequences come from a girl aged 2 to 9 in good health.

This chain joins TRBV7-9 and TRBJ2-2; 8 nucleotides line up with TRBD2. V was pared by 2 bases and J by 4 bases, with 15 bases of the junction left unmatched. Germline V gene sequence: CDR1 SEHNR, CDR2 FQNEAQ (reference sequence). The CDR3 has 19 residues. This CDR3 reads CASSLRPRQRETSTGELFF. The CDR3, as DNA: TGTGCCAGCAGCTTACGCCCCCGGCAGCGGGAGACAAGCACCGGGGAGCTGTTTTTT.

The rearrangement joins TRBV28 to TRBJ2-5; 10 bases map to TRBD1. The CDR3 is made up of 16 amino acids. Per germline, CDR1 MDHEN and CDR2 SYDVKM. V lost 4 bases, J lost 4 bases, and 9 bases stayed unmatched. CDR3 bases: TGTGCCAGCAGTTCCCGGACAGGGGGTAACATAGAGACCCAGTACTTC. Encoded protein: CASSSRTGGNIETQYF.

The CDR3 DNA sequence: TGTGCTAGTGGCAAGGGACTAGCGGGACGATACAATGAGCAGTTCTTC. Translated: CASGKGLAGRYNEQFF. V and J are TRBV12-5 and TRBJ2-1; 13 bases are shared with TRBD2. With 6 bases clipped from V and 4 bases from J, the junction kept 6 bases outside the gene matches. The germline gives CDR1 LGHNT, CDR2 FRNRAP. This CDR3 has 16 amino acids.

This clonotype was recorded a few times. The CDR3 spells CASSPGLGYTF. Written as DNA, the CDR3 is TGTGCCAGCAGTCCAGGGTTGGGCTACACCTTC. The chain employs TRBV12-3 or TRBV12-4 and TRBJ1-2; tentative D call: TRBD1 (5 bases). Trimming pared 5 bases from V and 8 bases from J, leaving 9 bases between. The CDR3 is 11 amino acids.

In regard to this clonotype: Lacking the conserved final phenylalanine or tryptophan, this CDR3 likely reflects a read error. The chain is built from TRBV6-5 and TRBJ2-6; tentatively, D is TRBD1 (6 bases). The V end lost 3 bases, the J end lost 2 bases, and 8 bases lay between the germline ends. This CDR3 comprises 15 residues. The germline CDR1 and CDR2 sequences are MNHEY and SVGAGI. The CDR3: CASSYSGAGANVLTL. The CDR3 DNA is TGTGCCAGCAGTTATTCAGGGGCTGGGGCCAACGTCCTGACTCTC.

In its sample, this clonotype was seen a few times. The V call is TRBV7-2, the J call TRBJ2-7; D is undetermined. The CDR3 is 15 amino acids. V was pared by 2 bases and J by 6 bases, with 17 bases between. Germline V gene data show CDR1 as SGHTA and CDR2 as FQGNSA. In DNA, the CDR3 is TGTGCCAGCAGCTTAAATGGCATTGTAGGATCCGAGCAGTACTTC. Translated, it gives CASSLNGIVGSEQYF.